This entry lists 10 T cell receptor beta chains sequenced from one sample in a study of tumor-infiltrating lymphocytes in primary liver carcinoma. Constant-region priming of approximately 500 ng total RNA yielded TCR beta cDNA. Libraries of TCR beta came from three nested multiplex PCR rounds with slightly modified ARM-PCR. For around 10 cycles apiece, the opening two PCR rounds ran with TRBV1-TRBV30 forward primers and a C-beta reverse primer. Via MiXCR, TCRdb re-called the multiplex PCR reads, giving one row per CDR3 protein. The sample lists approximately 310,000 distinct CDR3 sequences; more than 55% were seen once. Germline DNA was extracted too, while blood RNA derived from unsorted whole blood. Sequenced input: peripheral blood. Receptor source: a man aged 40-49 years with primary liver carcinoma and hepatitis B virus infection.

This clonotype came up a few times. This rearrangement joins TRBV6-5 to TRBJ1-2, with a possible D match to TRBD1 (5 bases). CDR3 length: 12 amino acids. The ends were cut back, 6 bases at V and 3 bases at J, with 8 bases in the middle. CDR1 is MNHEY, CDR2 SVGAGI, per germline. CDR3 in amino acids: CASRRDHYGYTF. The CDR3 nucleotides read TGTGCCAGCAGACGGGACCACTATGGCTACACCTTC.

About this clonotype: This may be a read error, as it is one base from a much larger clone. The chain recombines TRBV6-5 with TRBJ1-1; D remains ambiguous. Germline V CDR1 and CDR2: MNHEY, SVGAGI. Deletions cut 5 bases from V and 3 bases from J, with 7 bases between. The CDR3 spans 12 residues. The CDR3 DNA reads TGTGCCAGCAGTCACGGGTACACTGAAGCTTTCTTT. It specifies CASSHGYTEAFF.

There are a few counts of this clonotype. V and J are TRBV6-1 and TRBJ2-2; 11 bases match TRBD2. V shed 5 bases, J shed 6 bases, and the junction held 14 bases outside the gene matches. The CDR3 spans 18 residues. Per germline, CDR1 MNHNS and CDR2 SASEGT. CDR3 loop: CASSYRGGSSGRSGELFF. CDR3 coding DNA: TGTGCCAGCAGTTACAGGGGTGGCTCTAGCGGGAGGTCCGGGGAGCTGTTTTTT.

On this clonotype itself: A junction boundary mismatches the germline segment, possibly from a read error. The chain combines TRBV5-4 with TRBJ2-5; 7 bases agree with TRBD1. The CDR3 sequence is 16 residues long. The germline gives CDR1 SGHNT, CDR2 YYREEE (reference sequence). The CDR3 DNA follows: TGTGTCAGCAGCCCCGGGACAGCGCCTAACCAAGAGACCCAGTACTTC. Translation gives CVSSPGTAPNQETQYF.

To note about this clonotype: Possible read error: a much larger clone is one base away. The chain couples TRBV6-1 to TRBJ1-5, with 8 nucleotides matching TRBD1. V lost 10 bases, J lost 10 bases, and 12 bases stayed unmatched. The CDR3 has 13 residues. Germline lookup yields CDR1 MNHNS and CDR2 SASEGT. Here the CDR3 reads CATGTGGIHPQHF. CDR3 coding DNA: TGTGCCACCGGGACAGGCGGAATTCATCCCCAGCATTTT.

This clonotype was seen many times. V usage is TRBV29-1 and J usage is TRBJ1-1; TRBD1 matches 11 bases. The CDR3 is 15 residues long. V shed 7 bases, J shed 3 bases, and the junction held 10 bases outside the gene matches. From germline, CDR1 is SQVTM and CDR2 ANQGSEA. The CDR3 sequence is CSGGDRGFSDTEAFF. The CDR3 bases are TGCAGCGGGGGGGACAGGGGGTTTTCGGACACTGAAGCTTTCTTT.

Comment on this clonotype: This may arise from a read error, as a much more abundant clone is one base away. The chain has TRBV28 and TRBJ1-5; D not resolved. There are 15 residues in the CDR3. Germline CDR1 is MDHEN and CDR2 is SYDVKM. The CDR3 DNA reads TGTGCCAACAGTCCCGTCTCGGATGGCAATCAGCCCCAGCATTTT. Residues: CANSPVSDGNQPQHF.

Comments on this clonotype: Given a much more abundant clone one base away, this may be a read error. The rearrangement links TRBV28 to TRBJ1-1, with 7 bases identical to TRBD1. This CDR3 contains 14 residues. Germline values: CDR1 MDHEN, CDR2 SYDVKM. The chain's CDR3 is CVSTSGQTNTEAFF. CDR3 sequence (DNA): TGTGTCAGCACCTCGGGACAGACGAACACTGAAGCTTTCTTT.

To note about this clonotype: The junction and the germline gene differ at one end; a read error may be behind it. V gene TRBV30 combines with J gene TRBJ2-3; 7 positions agree with TRBD2. This CDR3 region has 12 residues. CDR1 and CDR2 from the germline V gene are GTSNPN and SVGIG (reference sequence). The CDR3 DNA sequence: TGTACCTGGACGACTAGCAGAGATACGCAGTATTTT. Its translation: CTWTTSRDTQYF. Filled out from reference TRBV30 and TRBJ2-3, the complete variable domain reads SQTIHQWPATLVQPVGSPLSLECTVEGTSNPNLYWYRQAAGRGLQLLFYSVGIGQISSEVPQNLSASRPQDRQFILSSKKLLLSDSGFYLCTWTTSRDTQYFGPGTRLTVL.

This clonotype was seen a few times. The CDR3, as DNA: TGCGCCAGCAGCTTGACCGACAGCCTTTACTCTGGAAACACCATATATTTT. This translates into CASSLTDSLYSGNTIYF. The chain has TRBV5-1 and TRBJ1-3, with D possibly TRBD1 on 5 matching bases. Trimming shortened V by 1 base and J by 0 bases, and 14 bases separated the two germline ends. The CDR3 is 17 residues long. CDR1 is SGHRS, CDR2 YFSETQ, per germline.